These 10 T cell receptor beta chains originate from one sample sequenced in a study of blood T cell repertoires in COVID-19. Sequencing was performed with immunoSEQ multiplex PCR; in TCRdb, only in-frame clones are kept and a portion is missing. This sample has about 270,000 clones, with 80% to 90% found just once. Sample: peripheral blood. These receptors came from a woman in her sixties or seventies with acute or convalescent COVID-19.

The V and J genes are TRBV13 and TRBJ1-3, with 8 bases matching TRBD1. Germline V gene data show CDR1 as PRHDT and CDR2 as FYEKMQ (reference sequence). This CDR3 has 15 residues. V was clipped by 3 bases and J by 2 bases; unmatched bases: 3. The CDR3 loop is CASSFTGGTGNTIYF. The CDR3, as DNA: TGTGCCAGCAGCTTTACAGGGGGGACTGGAAACACCATATATTTT.

This rearrangement joins TRBV6-5 to TRBJ1-2; 8 nucleotides match TRBD1. CDR1 is MNHEY, CDR2 SVGAGI, per germline. The CDR3 contains 11 residues. CDR3 region: CAVRGQERYTF. For the CDR3, the DNA is TGTGCGGTCAGGGGACAGGAGCGGTACACCTTC.

The genes are TRBV6-6 and TRBJ2-7, with D possibly being TRBD1 (5 bases). This CDR3 region has 15 residues. The V end lost 0 bases, the J end lost 4 bases, and 13 bases lay between the germline ends. Germline values: CDR1 MNHNY, CDR2 SVGAGI (reference sequence). The CDR3 reads CASSYSWGRVYEQYF. CDR3 DNA: TGTGCCAGCAGTTACTCTTGGGGCAGGGTATACGAGCAGTACTTC.

CDR3 DNA: TGTGCCAGTAGTGCGCGGAGTAGGGAGACCCAGTACTTC. Translated: CASSARSRETQYF. The V call is TRBV19, the J call TRBJ2-5; D is unclear. The CDR3 is 13 residues long. The germline V and J ends were trimmed by 5 bases and 5 bases, with 12 bases remaining between them. Looked up from germline, CDR1 is LNHDA and CDR2 is SQIVND (reference sequence). Together with reference TRBV19 and TRBJ2-5, the CDR3 gives the full variable domain: DGGITQSPKYLFRKEGQNVTLSCEQNLNHDAMYWYRQDPGQGLRLIYYSQIVNDFQKGDIAEGYSVSREKKESFPLTVTSAQKNPTAFYLCASSARSRETQYFGPGTRLLVL.

V and J are TRBV7-9 and TRBJ2-1, with a possible D match to TRBD1 (6 bases). The CDR3 runs to 19 residues. The germline CDR1 and CDR2 sequences are SEHNR and FQNEAQ (reference sequence). Trimming pared 6 bases from V and 6 bases from J, leaving 30 bases between. The CDR3 loop reads CASSSGTQGYAPITNEQFF. The CDR3 DNA follows: TGTGCCAGCAGTTCCGGGACACAAGGTTATGCCCCCATTACCAATGAGCAGTTCTTC.

The chain is built from TRBV2 and TRBJ2-1, with 10 positions matching TRBD1. The CDR3 runs to 13 residues. CDR1 and CDR2 from the germline V gene are SNHLY and FYNNEI. Trimming cost V 8 bases and J 8 bases; bases outside gene matches: 6. The CDR3 reads CASARDRGDEQFF. The CDR3 nucleotides read TGTGCCAGCGCCCGGGACAGGGGCGATGAGCAGTTCTTC.

V and J are TRBV28 and TRBJ1-1; D is undetermined. V gave up 5 bases and J gave up 3 bases, with 13 bases separating them. This CDR3 has 14 residues. Germline V gene data show CDR1 as MDHEN and CDR2 as SYDVKM. Here the CDR3 DNA reads TGTGCCAGCAGTCGGGCTCGCGGGGACACTGAAGCTTTCTTT. This codes for CASSRARGDTEAFF.

The chain employs TRBV5-1 and TRBJ2-1; 7 bases fit TRBD2. V lost 0 bases and J lost 5; bases outside the gene matches: 11. CDR3 size: 17 residues. Germline values: CDR1 SGHRS, CDR2 YFSETQ. The CDR3 DNA sequence: TGCGCCAGCAGCTTGGGGTCTAGCGGAGACTTTAACAATGAGCAGTTCTTC. Amino acids: CASSLGSSGDFNNEQFF. The whole variable domain, remainder taken from reference TRBV5-1 and TRBJ2-1, is KAGVTQTPRYLIKTRGQQVTLSCSPISGHRSVSWYQQTPGQGLQFLFEYFSETQRNKGNFPGRFSGRQFSNSRSEMNVSTLELGDSALYLCASSLGSSGDFNNEQFFGPGTRLTVL.

The count of this clone is one. The chain uses TRBV11-2 and TRBJ1-3; D gene uncertain. CDR1 and CDR2 (germline): SGHAT, FQNNGV. Trimming cost V 2 bases and J 1 base, with 6 bases left between them. The CDR3 loop spans 14 amino acids. The chain's CDR3 is CASSLQISGNTIYF. The CDR3 DNA is TGTGCCAGCAGCTTACAGATTTCTGGAAACACCATATATTTT.

This chain uses TRBV7-2 with TRBJ1-3; possible D gene TRBD1, 5 bases. CDR1 is SGHTA and CDR2 is FQGNSA in the germline V gene. This CDR3 is 16 amino acids long. V dropped 3 bases and J dropped 0 bases, with 12 bases sitting between them. CDR3 sequence: CASSLGGVRSGNTIYF. The CDR3 DNA sequence: TGTGCCAGCAGCTTGGGGGGTGTCCGCTCTGGAAACACCATATATTTT.